The source of this TCR beta chain is a study of radiotherapy plus CTLA-4 blockade in lung cancer. Study-wide context: Patients showed objective responses in 15% to 20% of cases, and disease control was achieved by under 40%.

Only in-frame clones appear in the TCRdb table, and some are missing; sequencing was by immunoSEQ multiplex PCR. This sample has roughly 53,000 clones, with 70% to 90% found just once. The CDR3 totals 14 residues. V shed 0 bases and J shed 8 bases, with 11 bases lying between them. The V gene's germline CDR1 is MNHNY and CDR2 SVGAGI (reference sequence). This clone was seen only once. The chain recombines TRBV6-6 with TRBJ1-5; the D gene is possibly TRBD1 (6 bases). This TCR came from a human donor with non-small cell lung cancer whose response to radiotherapy plus ipilimumab could not be evaluated. Source: peripheral blood, taken from a patient treated with radiotherapy plus ipilimumab. The CDR3 spells CASSYSRQGKPQHF. Here the CDR3 DNA reads TGTGCCAGCAGTTACTCGAGGCAGGGGAAGCCCCAGCATTTT.